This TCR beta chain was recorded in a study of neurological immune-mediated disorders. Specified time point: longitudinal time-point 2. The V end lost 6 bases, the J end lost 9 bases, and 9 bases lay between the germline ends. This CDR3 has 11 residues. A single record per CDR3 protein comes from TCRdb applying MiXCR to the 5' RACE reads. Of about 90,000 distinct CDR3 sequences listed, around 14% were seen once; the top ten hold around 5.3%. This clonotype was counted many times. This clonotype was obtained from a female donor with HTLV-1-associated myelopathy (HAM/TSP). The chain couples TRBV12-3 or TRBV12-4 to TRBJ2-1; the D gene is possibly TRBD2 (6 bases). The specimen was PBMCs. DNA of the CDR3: TGTGCCAGCAGCCTTAGCGGTGAGCAGTTCTTC. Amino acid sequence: CASSLSGEQFF.